These 28 T cell receptor beta chains were sequenced from one sample in a study of T cells in Graves' hyperthyroidism and ophthalmopathy. What was amplified from RNA transcripts were TCR beta CDR3 regions. A first-round RT-PCR of the TCR CDR3 used the HTBI primer set. TCRdb passed the multiplex PCR reads through MiXCR, listing each CDR3 protein once. The table includes 350,000 to 400,000 distinct CDR3 sequences, roughly 20% detected once. Material for sequencing was blood. These receptors originate from a young man with Graves' ophthalmopathy.

CDR3 sequence: CASSQLPGQVNTGELFF. CDR3 DNA sequence: TGCGCCAGCAGCCAGCTCCCGGGACAGGTGAACACCGGGGAGCTGTTTTTT. The rearrangement uses TRBV4-1 and TRBJ2-2, with 8 positions matching TRBD1. In germline, CDR1 is MGHRA, CDR2 YSYEKL. After removal of 3 bases from V and 1 base from J, the junction contained 7 bases not matched to a gene. The CDR3 contains 17 residues.

The rearrangement joins TRBV24-1 to TRBJ2-7, with TRBD1 matching over 9 bases. Germline V gene data show CDR1 as KGHDR and CDR2 as SFDVKD. The CDR3 is 17 residues long. V trimming: 4 bases; J trimming: 4 bases; junction bases outside the gene matches: 13. CDR3 nucleotides: TGTGCCACCAGTGACGGGGGGAGACAGGGGGAACTATACGAGCAGTACTTC. It is translated as CATSDGGRQGELYEQYF.

This clonotype was recorded many times. The rearrangement uses TRBV12-3 or TRBV12-4 and TRBJ2-3; either TRBD1 or TRBD2 may supply D (5 bases each). The CDR3 totals 11 residues. With 5 bases removed from V and 6 bases from J, the gap between germline ends came to 6 bases. CDR3 region: CASSEGDTQYF. The CDR3 DNA sequence: TGTGCCAGCAGTGAGGGGGATACGCAGTATTTT.

The CDR3 protein is CASSQAAKDFPGLGPYEQYF. As DNA, the CDR3 is TGTGCCAGCAGCCAAGCAGCAAAAGACTTCCCGGGACTGGGACCCTACGAGCAGTACTTC. The gene calls are TRBV3-1 and TRBJ2-7; tentatively, D is TRBD2 (6 bases). The V and J ends lost 1 base and 2 bases respectively, with 27 bases between them. This CDR3 has 20 amino acids. Germline values: CDR1 LGHDT, CDR2 YNNKEL (reference sequence).

The rearrangement joins TRBV6-6 to TRBJ2-7, with a possible D match to TRBD1 (5 bases). Per the germline V gene, CDR1 is MNHNY and CDR2 is SVGAGI (reference sequence). This CDR3 is 15 amino acids long. The V gene lost 3 bases and the J gene lost 2 bases, with 14 bases spanning the gap. CDR3 loop: CASSYGRAPPYEQYF. As DNA, the CDR3 is TGTGCCAGCAGTTATGGCAGGGCTCCCCCCTACGAGCAGTACTTC.

This clonotype came up many times. The chain joins TRBV5-1 to TRBJ1-1; unclear D gene. This CDR3 is built from 14 residues. Germline V gene lookup returns CDR1 SGHRS and CDR2 YFSETQ. With 5 bases removed from V and 3 bases from J, the gap between germline ends came to 14 bases. As DNA, the CDR3 is TGCGCCAGCAGAGTTAGAGGAGTAGACACTGAAGCTTTCTTT. The encoded protein is CASRVRGVDTEAFF. Full variable domain (outside the CDR3, taken from reference TRBV5-1 and TRBJ1-1): KAGVTQTPRYLIKTRGQQVTLSCSPISGHRSVSWYQQTPGQGLQFLFEYFSETQRNKGNFPGRFSGRQFSNSRSEMNVSTLELGDSALYLCASRVRGVDTEAFFGQGTRLTVV.

Only one count was recorded for this clonotype. CDR3 region: CASSLTGSSNNEQFF. The CDR3 DNA reads TGTGCCAGCAGCTTAACGGGATCGTCTAACAATGAGCAGTTCTTC. The chain employs TRBV11-2 and TRBJ2-1; the D gene is possibly TRBD2 (5 bases). The V end lost 2 bases, the J end lost 5 bases, and 13 bases lay between the germline ends. The CDR3 length is 15 residues. Germline V gene sequence: CDR1 SGHAT, CDR2 FQNNGV.

This clonotype has ten or more counts. The V and J genes are TRBV3-1 and TRBJ2-2; D is perhaps TRBD2 (5 bases). V lost 4 bases and J lost 3, with 12 bases in between. This CDR3 region has 15 residues. Germline-derived CDR1 and CDR2 are LGHDT and YNNKEL (reference sequence). CDR3 nucleotides: TGTGCCAGCAGCCTTGGTAGCGAGCACACCGGGGAGCTGTTTTTT. Its translation is CASSLGSEHTGELFF.

This clonotype has a handful of counts. V and J are TRBV7-2 and TRBJ1-1; D possibly corresponds to TRBD1 (5 bases). The CDR3 extends over 17 amino acids. The ends were cut back, 2 bases at V and 7 bases at J, with 23 bases in the middle. Germline V gene sequence: CDR1 SGHTA, CDR2 FQGNSA. The CDR3 reads CASSLLGGFGQLVEAFF. CDR3 bases: TGTGCCAGCAGCTTATTGGGGGGGTTTGGGCAGCTAGTTGAAGCTTTCTTT.

This clonotype was counted only a few times. The chain has TRBV3-1 and TRBJ2-2, with a tentative D call TRBD2 (5 bases). The CDR3 has 16 amino acids. Looked up from germline, CDR1 is LGHDT and CDR2 is YNNKEL (reference sequence). V lost 0 bases to trimming and J lost 7 bases, with 15 bases between them. The DNA for the CDR3 is TGTGCCAGCAGCCAAGATACCCTCCTTCGGGGCGGGGAGCTGTTTTTT. Its protein is CASSQDTLLRGGELFF.

This clonotype was seen at least ten times. The V and J genes are TRBV2 and TRBJ1-5; D is possibly TRBD1 (6 bases). The germline CDR1 and CDR2 sequences are SNHLY and FYNNEI. The CDR3 contains 14 residues. V was cut by 8 bases and J by 3 bases, with 14 bases left in between. CDR3 DNA sequence: TGTGCCAGCGGGGGCCCCGGCCCCAATCAGCCCCAGCATTTT. Translated: CASGGPGPNQPQHF. Together with reference TRBV2 and TRBJ1-5, the CDR3 gives the full variable domain: EPEVTQTPSHQVTQMGQEVILRCVPISNHLYFYWYRQILGQKVEFLVSFYNNEISEKSEIFDDQFSVERPDGSNFTLKIRSTKLEDSAMYFCASGGPGPNQPQHFGDGTRLSIL.

This chain links TRBV18 with TRBJ1-5, with D hard to call. Germline V lookup: CDR1 KGHSH, CDR2 LQKENI. Trimming stripped 3 bases from V and 1 base from J, with 16 bases between. The length of the CDR3 is 17 residues. CDR3 sequence (DNA): TGTGCCAGCTCACCGACCCTGACCTTGGGGAGCAATCAGCCCCAGCATTTT. Translating it yields CASSPTLTLGSNQPQHF.

This clonotype has more than one count but fewer than ten. The V gene is TRBV6-5, the J gene TRBJ1-4, with unresolved D. Deletions cut 0 bases from V and 8 bases from J, with 10 bases between. The germline V gene encodes CDR1 MNHEY and CDR2 SVGAGI. The CDR3 covers 14 residues. CDR3 residues: CASSYSDGREKLFF. The CDR3 DNA is TGTGCCAGCAGTTACTCGGACGGAAGGGAAAAACTGTTTTTT.

Many counts were recorded for this clonotype. The chain links TRBV5-1 to TRBJ1-4; D gene unclear. This CDR3 has 14 residues. CDR1 and CDR2 (germline): SGHRS, YFSETQ. The ends were cut back, 2 bases at V and 8 bases at J, with 13 bases in the middle. CDR3 residues: CASSLSHGGEKLFF. As DNA, the CDR3 is TGCGCCAGCAGCTTAAGCCACGGTGGGGAAAAACTGTTTTTT.

This clonotype was seen a handful of times. The chain uses TRBV3-1 and TRBJ2-7, with a possible D match to TRBD1 (6 bases). V was shortened by 4 bases and J by 0 bases, with 19 bases between the two germline ends. The germline V gene encodes CDR1 LGHDT and CDR2 YNNKEL (reference sequence). The length of the CDR3 is 17 residues. In DNA, the CDR3 is TGTGCCAGCAGCCGCTCGGTTACAGGGATGTCCTCCTACGAGCAGTACTTC. Translated: CASSRSVTGMSSYEQYF.

This clonotype was recorded a few times. The V and J genes are TRBV20-1 and TRBJ2-1; D is unresolved. The J call may be mistaken, given a closer DNA end match to TRBJ2-7. The CDR3 contains 11 residues. Germline V gives CDR1 DFQATT, CDR2 SNEGSKA (reference sequence). For the CDR3, the DNA is TGCAGTGCAAACGACGAAAATGAGCAGTACTTC. This gives the protein CSANDENEQYF.

This clonotype was counted a few times. The chain is built from TRBV27 and TRBJ2-1; unclear D gene. Per the germline V gene, CDR1 is MNHEY and CDR2 is SMNVEV (reference sequence). This CDR3 region has 15 residues. V dropped 0 bases and J dropped 9 bases, with 15 bases sitting between them. The CDR3 loop reads CASSLSRSGSVEQFF. The CDR3 bases are TGTGCCAGCAGTTTATCCCGATCGGGTTCCGTTGAGCAGTTCTTC.

The rearrangement links TRBV18 to TRBJ2-7, with TRBD1 matching 7 bases. The germline V gene encodes CDR1 KGHSH and CDR2 LQKENI. This CDR3 is 15 amino acids long. V dropped 0 bases and J dropped 4; count of bases not matched to a gene: 6. CDR3 nucleotide sequence: TGTGCCAGCTCACCACCTCCCGACAGGGAATACGAGCAGTACTTC. Residues: CASSPPPDREYEQYF. The full variable domain, completed using reference TRBV18 and TRBJ2-7, is NAGVMQNPRHLVRRRGQEARLRCSPMKGHSHVYWYRQLPEEGLKFMVYLQKENIIDESGMPKERFSAEFPKEGPSILRIQQVVRGDSAAYFCASSPPPDREYEQYFGPGTRLTVT.

This clonotype was counted at least ten times. The genes are TRBV20-1 and TRBJ2-3; TRBD2 matches at 7 bases. After removal of 5 bases from V and 0 bases from J, the junction contained 5 bases not matched to a gene. Germline lookup yields CDR1 DFQATT and CDR2 SNEGSKA (reference sequence). The CDR3 length is 14 residues. The CDR3 DNA reads TGCAGTGCTCTAGCGGAGCCTAGCACAGATACGCAGTATTTT. It specifies CSALAEPSTDTQYF.

This clonotype has a count of ten or more. The CDR3 is CASSPAAGGTDTQYF. CDR3 sequence (DNA): TGTGCCAGCAGCCCGGCGGCGGGGGGCACAGATACGCAGTATTTT. V usage is TRBV11-2 and J usage is TRBJ2-3; TRBD2 agrees at 7 bases. Trimming removed 5 bases from V and 1 base from J; junction bases left unmatched: 6. In germline, CDR1 is SGHAT, CDR2 FQNNGV. The CDR3 contains 15 residues. The full variable domain, rest sourced from reference TRBV11-2 and TRBJ2-3, is EAGVAQSPRYKIIEKRQSVAFWCNPISGHATLYWYQQILGQGPKLLIQFQNNGVVDDSQLPKDRFSAERLKGVDSTLKIQPAKLEDSAVYLCASSPAAGGTDTQYFGPGTRLTVL.

This clonotype was picked up many times. V gene TRBV12-3 or TRBV12-4 combines with J gene TRBJ2-5, with TRBD2 matching over 9 bases. Losses at the gene ends were 0 bases for V and 4 bases for J; bases not matched to a gene: 3. CDR3 length equals 15 residues. The CDR3 nucleotides are TGTGCCAGCAGTTTAGCTAGCGGGGGCGGAGAGACCCAGTACTTC. Translation gives CASSLASGGGETQYF.

CDR3 amino acids: CASSLAHLQETQYF. CDR3 sequence (DNA): TGTGCCAGCAGCTTGGCACACTTACAAGAGACCCAGTACTTC. V and J are TRBV5-5 and TRBJ2-5, with D uncertain. Trimming removed 0 bases from V and 2 bases from J, with 8 bases in between. Germline CDR1 is SGHKS and CDR2 is YYEKEE (reference sequence). There are 14 residues in the CDR3.

There are a few counts of this clonotype. The chain carries TRBV7-6 and TRBJ1-6, with TRBD1 matching over 10 bases. The CDR3 is made up of 15 amino acids. Germline loops: CDR1 SGHVS, CDR2 FNYEAQ. The V gene end was trimmed by 5 bases and the J gene end by 8 bases; junction bases not matched to a gene: 6. The CDR3 coding sequence is TGTGCCAGCAGCGAGACCGGGACAGGGGATTCACCCCTCCACTTT. This translates into CASSETGTGDSPLHF.

The rearrangement uses TRBV2 and TRBJ1-2; tentative D call: TRBD1 (6 bases). This CDR3 has 13 amino acids. The V gene's germline CDR1 is SNHLY and CDR2 FYNNEI. The ends were cut back, 8 bases at V and 2 bases at J, with 12 bases in the middle. CDR3 sequence (DNA): TGTGCCAGCGATGTAGGGGGGAACTATGGCTACACCTTC. It yields the protein CASDVGGNYGYTF.

CDR3: CASSRPGTGGGYEQYF. In nucleotides, the CDR3 is TGTGCCAGCAGTCGCCCCGGGACAGGGGGCGGCTACGAGCAGTACTTC. This chain uses TRBV28 with TRBJ2-7; 12 nucleotides match TRBD1. CDR1 MDHEN and CDR2 SYDVKM come from the germline V gene. This CDR3 comprises 16 residues. Trimming at V came to 5 bases and at J to 3 bases, leaving 8 bases not matched to a gene.

This clonotype was detected ten times or more. The V and J genes are TRBV7-8 and TRBJ1-1; 7 bases align to TRBD1. J was trimmed by 3 bases and V by 5 bases; bases with no gene match: 9. In germline, CDR1 is SGHVS, CDR2 FQNEAQ. This CDR3 has 15 amino acids. The CDR3 sequence is CASSQMQGGYTEAFF. The CDR3 DNA is TGTGCCAGCAGCCAAATGCAGGGGGGGTACACTGAAGCTTTCTTT.

This clonotype was found a few times. This rearrangement joins TRBV12-3 or TRBV12-4 to TRBJ1-5; 7 positions agree with TRBD1. The CDR3 is 14 amino acids. Trimming removed 7 bases from V and 4 bases from J; junction bases left unmatched: 7. CDR3 sequence (DNA): TGTGCCAGCACCACCCAGACAGGGAATCAGCCCCAGCATTTT. This encodes CASTTQTGNQPQHF.

The chain links TRBV5-1 to TRBJ2-7; 8 bases are a match to TRBD2. The length of the CDR3 is 14 residues. The germline V gene has CDR1 SGHRS and CDR2 YFSETQ. Trimming cost V 4 bases and J 3 bases; bases outside gene matches: 6. DNA of the CDR3: TGCGCCAGCAGCACGCCGGGGGGGGGCTACGAGCAGTACTTC. Translated: CASSTPGGGYEQYF.